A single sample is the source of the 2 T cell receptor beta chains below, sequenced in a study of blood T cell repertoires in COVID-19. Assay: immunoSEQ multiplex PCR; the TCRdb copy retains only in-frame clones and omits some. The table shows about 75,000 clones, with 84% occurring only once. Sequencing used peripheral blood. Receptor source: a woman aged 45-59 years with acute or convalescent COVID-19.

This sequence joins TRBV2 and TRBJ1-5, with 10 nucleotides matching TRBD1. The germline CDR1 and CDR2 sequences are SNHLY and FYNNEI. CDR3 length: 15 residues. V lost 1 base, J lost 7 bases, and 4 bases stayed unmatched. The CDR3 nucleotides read TGTGCCAGCAGTGAAGGACAGGGGGCTTGGCAGCCCCAGCATTTT. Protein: CASSEGQGAWQPQHF.

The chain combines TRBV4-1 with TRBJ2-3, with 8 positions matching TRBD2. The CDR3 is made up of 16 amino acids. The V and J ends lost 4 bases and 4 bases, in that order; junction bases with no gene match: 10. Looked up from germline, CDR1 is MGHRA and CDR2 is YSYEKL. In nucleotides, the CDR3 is TGCGCCAGCAGCCTCCGAGGAGCGGGAGTGGCAGATACGCAGTATTTT. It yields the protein CASSLRGAGVADTQYF.